The subject of this entry is one TCR beta chain. The target antigen is unknown. This CDR3 spans 13 amino acids. Looked up from germline, CDR1 is MNHEY and CDR2 is SMNVEV (reference sequence). The sample originates from a study of T cell repertoires in cytomegalovirus infection. Study context: Recently described HLA-C-restricted plus well-studied HLA-B-restricted CMV epitopes were used. Shared public TCR beta signatures pointed to both CMV infection and a matching HLA type. Study-wide points: Dominating the ex vivo response were TCR beta clonotypes that were CMV-specific and HLA-C-restricted.

TCRdb used MiXCR to reprocess the reads, holding one entry per CDR3 protein. The repertoire consists of hundreds of thousands of distinct CDR3 sequences, with roughly a third occurring once and the leading ten covering 15% to 20%. This receptor was taken from a human donor in good health (CMV status not recorded). Some clones in this sample may be carry-over from other donors' samples. The chain joins TRBV27 to TRBJ2-7, with D unresolved. The sequencing here drew on cultured PBMCs, taken from culture after CMV antigen stimulation. This CDR3 is CAKHGAVSYEQYF. CDR3 coding DNA: TGTGCTAAGCACGGCGCGGTCTCCTACGAGCAGTACTTC.